These 9 T cell receptor beta chains were all obtained from the same sample, sequenced in a study of cytomegalovirus exposure and HLA in healthy donors. The protocol was immunoSEQ multiplex PCR, while the TCRdb copy is restricted to in-frame clones and leaves out a portion. The sample gives under 250,000 clones, over 75% of which show up once; 1.5% to 2.5% is in the top ten. Sequencing input: PBMCs. These receptors originate from a woman younger than 35 in good health and CMV-seropositive.

The chain combines TRBV2 with TRBJ2-7, with 7 bases matching TRBD1. The CDR3 spans 15 residues. Per the germline V gene, CDR1 is SNHLY and CDR2 is FYNNEI. V dropped 6 bases and J dropped 2; count of bases not matched to a gene: 10. The CDR3 nucleotides are TGTGCCAGCAGCCCAAGGACAGGTGCGGCCTACGAGCAGTACTTC. It translates to CASSPRTGAAYEQYF.

This clone came up a few times. In DNA form, the CDR3 reads TGTGCCAGCAGCAAGGACAGGGGGCCTTATGGCTACACCTTC. This encodes CASSKDRGPYGYTF. The chain carries TRBV7-2 and TRBJ1-2, with TRBD1 identical over 11 bases. CDR1 is SGHTA, CDR2 FQGNSA, per germline. V gave up 5 bases and J gave up 5 bases; unmatched junction bases: 4. The length of the CDR3 is 14 residues.

The rearrangement uses TRBV4-2 and TRBJ2-2; 9 nucleotides line up with TRBD1. V dropped 0 bases and J dropped 6; count of bases not matched to a gene: 2. Germline V gives CDR1 LGHNA, CDR2 YNFKEQ. This CDR3 is 15 amino acids long. The CDR3 loop is CASSQERQGAGELFF. The CDR3 coding sequence is TGTGCCAGCAGCCAAGAGAGACAGGGGGCCGGGGAGCTGTTTTTT.

The rearrangement links TRBV19 to TRBJ2-1; D is unclear. Germline CDR1 is LNHDA and CDR2 is SQIVND (reference sequence). The CDR3 consists of 13 residues. The ends were cut back, 3 bases at V and 3 bases at J, with 6 bases in the middle. Here the CDR3 DNA reads TGTGCCAGTAGTATGTCCAACTACAATGAGCAGTTCTTC. This encodes CASSMSNYNEQFF.

The rearrangement uses TRBV27 and TRBJ2-7, with 9 bases aligning to TRBD2. The CDR3 runs to 14 residues. Germline V gene lookup returns CDR1 MNHEY and CDR2 SMNVEV (reference sequence). After removal of 2 bases from V and 3 bases from J, the junction contained 2 bases not matched to a gene. The CDR3 DNA reads as TGTGCCAGCAGTTTAGAGACTAGCGGCTACGAGCAGTACTTC. Amino acid sequence: CASSLETSGYEQYF.

The chain has TRBV30 and TRBJ1-6; D is uncertain. This CDR3 has 11 amino acids. V lost 0 bases and J 9 bases, leaving 3 bases between the germline ends. Per germline, CDR1 GTSNPN and CDR2 SVGIG (reference sequence). The CDR3 DNA reads as TGTGCCTGGAGTGTAGCTTCACCCCTCCACTTT. Its protein is CAWSVASPLHF. The variable domain in full, with the rest retrieved from reference TRBV30 and TRBJ1-6, is SQTIHQWPATLVQPVGSPLSLECTVEGTSNPNLYWYRQAAGRGLQLLFYSVGIGQISSEVPQNLSASRPQDRQFILSSKKLLLSDSGFYLCAWSVASPLHFGNGTRLTVT.

The J gene is TRBJ1-1, the V gene TRBV28; maybe TRBD1 (6 bases). The germline V and J ends were trimmed by 5 bases and 5 bases, with 15 bases remaining between them. The CDR3 is 14 residues long. The V gene's germline CDR1 is MDHEN and CDR2 SYDVKM. The CDR3 sequence: CASSPGGGLTEAFF. As DNA, the CDR3 is TGTGCCAGCAGTCCCGGGGGGGGGCTTACTGAAGCTTTCTTT.

This chain uses TRBV28 with TRBJ2-2; perhaps TRBD2 as D (5 bases). The germline V and J ends were trimmed by 2 bases and 0 bases, with 7 bases remaining between them. Germline CDR1 is MDHEN and CDR2 is SYDVKM. The CDR3 consists of 15 residues. CDR3: CASSLALANTGELFF. For the CDR3, the DNA is TGTGCCAGCAGTTTAGCACTAGCGAACACCGGGGAGCTGTTTTTT.

V usage is TRBV4-1 and J usage is TRBJ1-1; perhaps TRBD1 as D (6 bases). Trimming took off 6 bases at V and 0 bases at J, with 11 bases between the two ends. The CDR3 has 14 amino acids. Germline CDR1 is MGHRA and CDR2 is YSYEKL. CDR3 nucleotide sequence: TGCGCCAGCAGTGCGGACAGAGTGAACACTGAAGCTTTCTTT. It is translated as CASSADRVNTEAFF.